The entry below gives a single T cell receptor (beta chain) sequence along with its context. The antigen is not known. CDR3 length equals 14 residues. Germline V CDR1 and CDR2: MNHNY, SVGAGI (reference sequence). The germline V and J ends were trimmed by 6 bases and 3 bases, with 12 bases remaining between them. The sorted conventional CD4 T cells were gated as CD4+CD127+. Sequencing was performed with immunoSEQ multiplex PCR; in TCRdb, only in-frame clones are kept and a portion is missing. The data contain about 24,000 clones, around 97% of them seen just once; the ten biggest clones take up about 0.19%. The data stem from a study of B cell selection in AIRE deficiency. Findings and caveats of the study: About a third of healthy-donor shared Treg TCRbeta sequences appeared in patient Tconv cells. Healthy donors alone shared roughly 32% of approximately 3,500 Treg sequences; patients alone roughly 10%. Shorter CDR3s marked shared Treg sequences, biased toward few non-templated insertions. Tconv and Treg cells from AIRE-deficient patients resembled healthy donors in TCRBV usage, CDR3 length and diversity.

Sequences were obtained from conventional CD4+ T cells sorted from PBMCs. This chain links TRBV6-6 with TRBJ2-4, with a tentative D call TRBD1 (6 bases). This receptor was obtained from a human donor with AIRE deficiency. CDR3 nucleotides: TGTGCCAGCAGGATTAGGGGGATCAAAAACATTCAGTACTTC. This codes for CASRIRGIKNIQYF.